Below, one T cell receptor (beta chain) is given with its context. Its antigen remains unknown. CD4+ cells underwent separation, giving CD45RA+ naive and CD45RA-negative memory subsets. Some clones are missing from TCRdb's copy, which holds only in-frame ones; the method was immunoSEQ multiplex PCR. The sample includes some 1 million clones, more than 60% of them seen just once. The data were taken from a study of shared clonotypes between healthy human individuals. Study-level background: A couple of women and a few men aged 18 to 49 made up the donors.

Overall study findings and caveats: The authors expected sequencing depth to affect clonotype sharing among donors. Lower generation probabilities were found for non-shared clonotypes than for those shared by all four donors.

CDR1 is MNHNY and CDR2 is SVGAGI in the germline V gene (reference sequence). V trimming: 6 bases; J trimming: 2 bases; junction bases outside the gene matches: 2. The CDR3 runs 14 residues. The specimen was memory CD4+ T cells sorted from blood. Described subset: CD45RA-negative fraction. This receptor was obtained from a man aged 18 to 29 in good health. The rearrangement links TRBV6-6 to TRBJ2-3; TRBD2 matches 10 bases. CDR3 coding DNA: TGTGCCAGCAGACTAGCGGGGACCACAGATACGCAGTATTTT. This gives the protein CASRLAGTTDTQYF.